The 21 T cell receptor beta chains in this list originate from one sample, sequenced in a study of post-analysis software for immune sequencing data. Study observations and caveats: Controls had lower frequencies than patients of five or six TRBV segments, which included TRBV5-6, TRBV5-1 and TRBV20-1.

Unique molecular identifiers were carried by the TCR beta cDNA libraries. TCRdb itself ran the PCR reads through MiXCR, one entry per CDR3 protein. Found here are approximately 630,000 distinct CDR3 sequences, approximately 59% of them singletons; the top ten hold about 11%. Their recognized antigens are unknown. Sequenced sample: blood. These receptors originate from a girl aged 2-10 years with multiple sclerosis.

This clonotype has a single count. The chain has TRBV5-5 and TRBJ1-6; no reliable D call. This CDR3 has 15 amino acids. Germline CDR1 SGHKS, CDR2 YYEKEE (reference sequence). V gave up 4 bases and J gave up 7 bases, with 15 bases separating them. CDR3 nucleotides: TGTGCCAGCAGCCCACTTTTTAACGGGAATTCACCCCTCCACTTT. Protein product: CASSPLFNGNSPLHF.

V usage is TRBV4-3 and J usage is TRBJ1-2, with 8 bases identical to TRBD1. Germline-derived CDR1 and CDR2 are LGHNA and YSLEER. V lost 4 bases to trimming and J lost 6 bases; unmatched junction nucleotides: 16. The CDR3 is 17 residues long. DNA of the CDR3: TGCGCCAGCAGCCCGAACCCGACAGGGGTTTACCACCATGGCTACACCTTC. Translating it yields CASSPNPTGVYHHGYTF.

V usage is TRBV10-3 and J usage is TRBJ2-3, with 16 nucleotides matching TRBD2. Per germline, CDR1 ENHRY and CDR2 SYGVKD. The CDR3 is 20 residues long. V was clipped by 9 bases and J by 5 bases; unmatched bases: 20. In DNA, the CDR3 is TGTGCCATTAGTCAGGACCCCCCGGGACTAGCGGGGGGGACACGAGATACGCAGTATTTT. It yields the protein CAISQDPPGLAGGTRDTQYF.

The CDR3 nucleotides are TGTGCCAGCAGCGGGAGGAGGGAGGATGAGCAGTTCTTC. Residues: CASSGRREDEQFF. This chain links TRBV9 with TRBJ2-1, with a tentative D call TRBD2 (6 bases). Trimming stripped 3 bases from V and 8 bases from J, with 12 bases between. The length of the CDR3 is 13 residues. CDR1 is SGDLS, CDR2 YYNGEE, per germline.

The chain employs TRBV12-3 or TRBV12-4 and TRBJ2-1, with 7 bases identical to TRBD2. This CDR3 is 15 amino acids long. The V gene end was trimmed by 5 bases and the J gene end by 2 bases; junction bases not matched to a gene: 6. The CDR3 DNA sequence: TGTGCCAGCAGTCCAACTAGCGAAGCCTACAATGAGCAGTTCTTC. Protein: CASSPTSEAYNEQFF.

The chain links TRBV12-3 or TRBV12-4 to TRBJ2-3; 15 positions match TRBD2. Unmatched junction bases numbered 9, after V lost 6 bases and J lost 2 bases. This CDR3 contains 18 residues. The CDR3 DNA is TGTGCCAGCAGCAGGACTAGCGGGGGGGTAATGAACACAGATACGCAGTATTTT. The encoded protein is CASSRTSGGVMNTDTQYF.

The rearrangement uses TRBV7-2 and TRBJ2-3; TRBD2 matches at 14 bases. Per germline, CDR1 SGHTA and CDR2 FQGNSA. The CDR3 loop spans 16 amino acids. V lost 5 bases and J lost 4; bases outside the gene matches: 5. CDR3 residues: CASSPTSGGASDTQYF. For the CDR3, the DNA is TGTGCCAGCAGCCCGACTAGCGGGGGGGCCTCAGATACGCAGTATTTT. Variable domain in full (rest from reference TRBV7-2 and TRBJ2-3): GAGVSQSPSNKVTEKGKDVELRCDPISGHTALYWYRQSLGQGLEFLIYFQGNSAPDKSGLPSDRFSAERTGGSVSTLTIQRTQQEDSAVYLCASSPTSGGASDTQYFGPGTRLTVL.

The chain employs TRBV7-2 and TRBJ2-1, with 12 bases identical to TRBD2. From germline, CDR1 is SGHTA and CDR2 FQGNSA. The V segment lost 8 bases and the J segment 10 bases; nucleotides outside the gene matches: 9. CDR3 length: 14 amino acids. CDR3 amino acids: CASAGTSGPGEQFF. The CDR3 region has the DNA TGTGCCAGCGCCGGGACTAGCGGGCCAGGGGAGCAGTTCTTC.

This clonotype was observed a handful of times. The chain uses TRBV11-2 and TRBJ2-3; D unclear. Trimming took 4 bases from V and 0 from J, leaving 5 bases between them. There are 13 residues in the CDR3. Germline values: CDR1 SGHAT, CDR2 FQNNGV. CDR3 nucleotide sequence: TGTGCCAGCAGCTCGGTTAGCACAGATACGCAGTATTTT. It encodes CASSSVSTDTQYF.

As for this clonotype: At one end, the junction sequence differs from germline, possibly due to a read error. This chain joins TRBV30 and TRBJ1-4, with 9 bases fitting TRBD1. From germline, CDR1 is GTSNPN and CDR2 SVGIG (reference sequence). The CDR3 is 14 residues long. The CDR3 nucleotides are TGTGTCTGGACAGCGGGACAGGGAGGTGAAAAACGGTTTTTT. Amino acids: CVWTAGQGGEKRFF.

The rearrangement uses TRBV12-3 or TRBV12-4 and TRBJ2-5; D is unclear. Between the trimmed V and J ends, which lost 2 bases and 5 bases, there was a span of 9 bases. The CDR3 consists of 13 residues. Written as DNA, the CDR3 is TGTGCCAGCAGTTTAATAGATAGGGAGACCCAGTACTTC. Translated, it gives CASSLIDRETQYF.

This clonotype was seen many times. This chain uses TRBV7-9 with TRBJ2-7, with D possibly matching TRBD1 (5 bases). The V end was cut by 5 bases, the J end by 3 bases, with 8 bases between. The CDR3 spans 12 residues. Germline V lookup: CDR1 SEHNR, CDR2 FQNEAQ (reference sequence). CDR3 coding DNA: TGTGCCAGCAGCCCGACAGTCTACGAGCAGTACTTC. Translated: CASSPTVYEQYF.

In its sample, this clonotype was seen a few times. J is TRBJ2-5 and V is TRBV12-3 or TRBV12-4; D may correspond to TRBD1 or TRBD2 (6 bases each). The CDR3 length is 14 residues. V was shortened by 3 bases and J by 4 bases, with 12 bases between the two germline ends. The CDR3 DNA follows: TGTGCCAGCAGTTTGCAGGGGAGGCGAGAGACCCAGTACTTC. It codes for CASSLQGRRETQYF.

The chain has TRBV6-5 and TRBJ1-6; D is ambiguous. V lost 2 bases and J 7 bases, leaving 15 bases between the germline ends. In germline, CDR1 is MNHEY, CDR2 SVGAGI. CDR3 length: 16 amino acids. CDR3 DNA: TGTGCCAGCAGTTACCTGGGAAGCAGTCTGAATTCACCCCTCCACTTT. This codes for CASSYLGSSLNSPLHF.

J is TRBJ2-4 and V is TRBV20-1, with TRBD2 identical over 13 bases. After removal of 0 bases from V and 6 bases from J, the junction contained 5 bases not matched to a gene. Germline loops: CDR1 DFQATT, CDR2 SNEGSKA (reference sequence). This CDR3 contains 16 residues. Written as DNA, the CDR3 is TGCAGTGCTAGAGAAGGACTAGCGGGAGCGCTAAACATTCAGTACTTC. It yields the protein CSAREGLAGALNIQYF.

The chain uses TRBV5-1 and TRBJ1-1, with D unresolved. The germline V and J ends were trimmed by 6 bases and 7 bases, with 13 bases remaining between them. Germline lookup yields CDR1 SGHRS and CDR2 YFSETQ. The CDR3 totals 12 residues. CDR3 amino acids: CASKVRSGEAFF. The CDR3 region has the DNA TGCGCCAGCAAAGTGAGGTCCGGTGAAGCTTTCTTT.

This clonotype was seen a few times. The V and J genes are TRBV3-1 and TRBJ2-4, with D perhaps matching TRBD2 (5 bases). The CDR3 has 18 residues. CDR1 is LGHDT, CDR2 YNNKEL, per germline (reference sequence). The V end lost 0 bases, the J end lost 0 bases, and 15 bases lay between the germline ends. The CDR3 sequence is CASSQDLEGSSAKNIQYF. Here the CDR3 DNA reads TGTGCCAGCAGCCAAGATCTTGAGGGAAGCTCAGCCAAAAACATTCAGTACTTC. Complete variable domain (other parts from reference TRBV3-1 and TRBJ2-4): DTAVSQTPKYLVTQMGNDKSIKCEQNLGHDTMYWYKQDSKKFLKIMFSYNNKELIINETVPNRFSPKSPDKAHLNLHINSLELGDSAVYFCASSQDLEGSSAKNIQYFGAGTRLSVL.

V is TRBV28 and J is TRBJ2-5; D may match TRBD1 or TRBD2 (5 bases each). Trimming removed 2 bases at V and 5 bases at J, with 15 bases between. Germline V CDR1 and CDR2: MDHEN, SYDVKM. The CDR3 totals 15 residues. DNA of the CDR3: TGTGCCAGCAGTTTAGGTGGCTCCGGGACGGAGACCCAGTACTTC. It translates to CASSLGGSGTETQYF.

The chain joins TRBV5-1 to TRBJ2-4; D possibly corresponds to TRBD2 (6 bases). The J call may be faulty, since TRBJ2-7 better matches the DNA end. The CDR3 spans 15 residues. Germline V CDR1 and CDR2: SGHRS, YFSETQ. The CDR3 DNA reads as TGCGCCAGCAGCTTGTATCCGGAGGGCCCCTACGAGCAGTACTTC. It specifies CASSLYPEGPYEQYF.

There are a few counts of this clonotype. The V and J genes are TRBV6-4 and TRBJ2-1, with 11 bases identical to TRBD2. Germline CDR1 and CDR2: MRHNA and SNTAGT. CDR3 length equals 15 residues. The V and J ends lost 6 bases and 4 bases, in that order; junction bases with no gene match: 5. The CDR3 spells CASRASGGTYNEQFF. The CDR3 DNA follows: TGTGCCAGCAGGGCTAGCGGGGGGACTTACAATGAGCAGTTCTTC.

The rearrangement links TRBV13 to TRBJ1-1; 8 bases are a match to TRBD1. The germline gives CDR1 PRHDT, CDR2 FYEKMQ (reference sequence). V dropped 5 bases and J dropped 10; count of bases not matched to a gene: 12. The CDR3 runs 14 residues. The CDR3 DNA sequence: TGTGCCAGCAGCACCAGACAGGGGTCCGTGGCAGCTTTCTTT. Protein sequence: CASSTRQGSVAAFF. Supplemented by reference TRBV13 and TRBJ1-1, the full variable domain reads AAGVIQSPRHLIKEKRETATLKCYPIPRHDTVYWYQQGPGQDPQFLISFYEKMQSDKGSIPDRFSAQQFSDYHSELNMSSLELGDSALYFCASSTRQGSVAAFFGQGTRLTVV.